A selection of T cell receptor beta chains follows, all from one sample in a study of Graves' ophthalmopathy and Graves' hyperthyroidism. Using its own MiXCR run on the multiplex PCR reads, TCRdb lists one record per CDR3 protein. Altogether 500,000 to 700,000 distinct CDR3 sequences are present, about a fifth being singletons, with the ten largest covering around 6.5%. Sequencing was performed on peripheral blood. These receptors all come from a woman aged 18-30 years with stable Graves' hyperthyroidism. Some clones in this sample may be carry-over from other donors' samples. Both conserved end residues are part of each CDR3. A D gene is named only where the DNA matches it firmly. Size is stated for part of the rows, as once, few or many counts, or as a class when the clone is expanded.

cdr3_aa	cdr3_nt	v_call	j_call	clone_size	d_call
CASSYSNAGWNTEAFF	TGTGCCAGCAGTTACTCGAACGCGGGTTGGAACACTGAAGCTTTCTTT	TRBV6-5	TRBJ1-1	-	-
CASRRDRVGSNEQYF	TGTGCCAGCAGAAGAGACAGGGTGGGGAGTAACGAGCAGTACTTC	TRBV12-3/TRBV12-4	TRBJ2-7	many	TRBD1
CSAPPGQGDGKNIQYF	TGCAGTGCTCCTCCGGGACAGGGAGATGGCAAAAACATTCAGTACTTC	TRBV20-1	TRBJ2-4	many	TRBD1
CASSSIGGLNTGELFF	TGTGCCAGCAGTTCAATCGGGGGCCTTAACACCGGGGAGCTGTTTTTT	TRBV12-3/TRBV12-4	TRBJ2-2	many	-
CASSSTRLAGPPGYF	TGTGCCAGCAGCTCCACCCGGCTAGCGGGACCCCCCGGGTACTTC	TRBV5-6	TRBJ2-7	-	TRBD2
CASSYVGDREETQYF	TGTGCCAGCAGTTACGTCGGGGACAGGGAAGAGACCCAGTACTTC	TRBV6-5	TRBJ2-5	many	TRBD1
CATSAGIRGEPQHF	TGTGCCACCAGTGCAGGGATACGGGGAGAGCCCCAGCATTTT	TRBV24-1	TRBJ1-5	-	-
CASSDSEMNTEAFF	TGTGCCAGCAGTGATTCAGAAATGAACACTGAAGCTTTCTTT	TRBV2	TRBJ1-1	-	-
CTSSPDLAGGGETQYF	TGTACCAGCTCACCAGACCTAGCGGGAGGAGGAGAGACCCAGTACTTC	TRBV18	TRBJ2-5	-	TRBD2
CASSLLEEEVGPTEAFF	TGTGCCAGCAGTTTATTAGAAGAGGAGGTCGGTCCCACTGAAGCTTTCTTT	TRBV28	TRBJ1-1	many	-
CASSITGTRMNTEAFF	TGTGCCAGTAGTATAACAGGGACCAGAATGAACACTGAAGCCTTCTTT	TRBV19	TRBJ1-1	many	-
CASRQGWGVQTGELFF	TGTGCCAGCAGACAGGGGTGGGGGGTACAAACCGGGGAGCTGTTTTTT	TRBV27	TRBJ2-2	-	-
CASSQVFPGTGASYSNQPQHF	TGCGCCAGCAGCCAAGTTTTCCCCGGGACAGGGGCCTCTTATAGCAATCAGCCCCAGCATTTT	TRBV4-1	TRBJ1-5	few	TRBD1
CASSIRDHQETQYF	TGTGCCAGCAGTATCCGGGACCACCAAGAGACCCAGTACTTC	TRBV6-2/TRBV6-3	TRBJ2-5	many	-
CASSEWAEETQYF	TGCGCCAGCAGTGAATGGGCAGAAGAGACCCAGTACTTC	TRBV25-1	TRBJ2-5	many	-
CASSSKTGEQYF	TGTGCCAGCAGTTCAAAAACTGGCGAGCAGTACTTC	TRBV27	TRBJ2-7	many	-
CSASIPTGSEQYF	TGCAGTGCTAGTATCCCGACAGGTAGCGAGCAGTACTTC	TRBV20-1	TRBJ2-7	many	-
CASSLLSPRDNSPLHF	TGTGCCAGCAGCTTACTGAGTCCCCGAGATAATTCACCCCTCCACTTT	TRBV7-2	TRBJ1-6	many	-
CASSVAGRRTDTQYF	TGTGCCAGCAGCGTAGCGGGACGGCGCACAGATACGCAGTATTTT	TRBV9	TRBJ2-3	-	-
CSARDGAGLYEQYF	TGCAGTGCTAGAGATGGGGCGGGTCTTTACGAGCAGTACTTC	TRBV20-1	TRBJ2-7	many	-
CASGPLRGPLHF	TGTGCCAGCGGACCCCTACGTGGGCCCCTCCACTTT	TRBV7-3	TRBJ1-6	many	-
CASTTDRIHQPQHF	TGTGCCAGTACCACGGACAGAATCCATCAGCCCCAGCATTTT	TRBV19	TRBJ1-5	many	-
CASSDGQGGQTEAFF	TGTGCCAGCAGCGATGGACAGGGCGGACAAACTGAAGCTTTCTTT	TRBV11-2	TRBJ1-1	few	TRBD1
CASSLDQVSYEQYF	TGTGCCAGCAGTTTAGATCAGGTCTCCTACGAGCAGTACTTC	TRBV28	TRBJ2-7	many	-
CASNTGDRNSYEQYF	TGTGCCAGCAACACCGGGGACAGGAACTCCTACGAGCAGTACTTC	TRBV12-3/TRBV12-4	TRBJ2-7	-	TRBD1
CASSRGGGLGYQPQHF	TGTGCCAGCAGTCGCGGCGGGGGGCTCGGGTATCAGCCCCAGCATTTT	TRBV6-1	TRBJ1-5	many	-
CASSVILKDTEAFF	TGTGCCAGCAGCGTGATCCTTAAGGACACTGAAGCTTTCTTT	TRBV6-2/TRBV6-3	TRBJ1-1	-	-
CASSWALSSGANVLTF	TGTGCCAGCAGTTGGGCCCTGAGCTCTGGGGCCAACGTCCTGACTTTC	TRBV6-5	TRBJ2-6	-	-
CASSGELNSPLHF	TGTGCCAGCAGTGGGGAATTAAATTCACCCCTCCACTTT	TRBV2	TRBJ1-6	-	-
CASSSTGLNTEAFF	TGTGCCAGTAGCTCCACAGGACTGAACACTGAAGCTTTCTTT	TRBV19	TRBJ1-1	many	-
CASSLGSGLHGYTF	TGTGCCAGCAGCTTAGGCTCAGGTCTGCATGGCTACACCTTC	TRBV7-9	TRBJ1-2	many	-
CASSIGGTGERFF	TGTGCCAGCAGTATAGGCGGGACCGGGGAGCGGTTCTTT	TRBV11-1	TRBJ2-2	few	-
CASSFTGDEQYF	TGTGCCAGCAGTTTTACAGGGGACGAGCAGTACTTC	TRBV13	TRBJ2-7	many	TRBD1
CSARHSRAASSYNSPLHF	TGCAGTGCTAGACATAGCAGGGCAGCGAGCTCCTATAATTCACCCCTCCACTTT	TRBV20-1	TRBJ1-6	many	-
CASGGAGSSYEQYF	TGTGCCAGCGGCGGAGCAGGGAGCTCCTACGAGCAGTACTTC	TRBV3-1	TRBJ2-7	-	-
CASSLLSSGVRTGELFF	TGTGCCAGCAGCTTACTATCGTCGGGAGTGAGAACCGGGGAGCTGTTTTTT	TRBV7-2	TRBJ2-2	many	-
CASSAGDAQETQYF	TGTGCCAGCAGCGCAGGTGACGCCCAAGAGACCCAGTACTTC	TRBV7-9	TRBJ2-5	many	-
CAIGQGIGCTEAFF	TGTGCCATCGGACAGGGGATAGGGTGTACTGAAGCTTTCTTT	TRBV10-3	TRBJ1-1	many	TRBD1
CATSPILTGSGYTF	TGTGCCACCAGCCCTATATTGACAGGGAGCGGCTACACCTTC	TRBV15	TRBJ1-2	many	TRBD1
CASSQEWGRPQHF	TGCGCCAGCAGCCAAGAGTGGGGACGGCCCCAGCATTTT	TRBV4-1	TRBJ1-5	many	-
CASSFTGPQGVPQHF	TGTGCCAGTAGTTTCACCGGGCCCCAAGGAGTGCCCCAGCATTTT	TRBV19	TRBJ1-5	-	-
CAWSVTGTGFGSYEQYF	TGTGCCTGGAGTGTAACCGGGACAGGGTTTGGAAGCTACGAGCAGTACTTC	TRBV30	TRBJ2-7	-	TRBD1
CASSIDWRKETQYF	TGTGCCAGTAGTATCGACTGGCGGAAAGAGACCCAGTACTTC	TRBV19	TRBJ2-5	many	-
CASLFRAADGNTIYF	TGTGCCAGCCTTTTTCGCGCGGCTGATGGAAACACCATATATTTT	TRBV28	TRBJ1-3	-	-
CASSQDLGQEAFF	TGTGCCAGCAGCCAAGACCTTGGACAGGAAGCTTTCTTT	TRBV4-2	TRBJ1-1	-	-
CASRTAGGSSPLHF	TGTGCCAGCCGGACGGCAGGGGGCAGTTCACCCCTCCACTTT	TRBV6-1	TRBJ1-6	many	TRBD1
CASSFTGAPVLDTEAFF	TGCGCCAGCAGCTTCACAGGGGCCCCCGTATTGGACACTGAAGCTTTCTTT	TRBV5-1	TRBJ1-1	-	TRBD1
CASSSQGGTGGAGGYTF	TGTGCCAGCAGCAGCCAGGGCGGGACAGGGGGCGCGGGTGGCTACACCTTC	TRBV11-2	TRBJ1-2	many	TRBD1
CATPRVGSANTGELFF	TGTGCCACCCCCAGGGTTGGATCCGCGAACACCGGGGAGCTGTTTTTT	TRBV11-2	TRBJ2-2	many	-
CSVGDRGSHEQYF	TGCAGCGTAGGGGACAGGGGATCCCACGAGCAGTACTTC	TRBV29-1	TRBJ2-7	many	TRBD1
CASSRRAGMQETQYF	TGCGCCAGCAGCCGGAGGGCAGGGATGCAAGAGACCCAGTACTTC	TRBV5-1	TRBJ2-5	many	-
CASGTGTGAYSGASVLTF	TGTGCCAGCGGCACCGGGACAGGGGCTTACTCTGGGGCCAGCGTCCTGACTTTC	TRBV6-2/TRBV6-3	TRBJ2-6	-	TRBD1
CSARAPPGSRTGGTGELFF	TGCAGTGCTAGGGCGCCCCCCGGGAGCCGAACCGGGGGCACCGGGGAGCTGTTTTTT	TRBV20-1	TRBJ2-2	few	-
CASSASPGSRYEQYF	TGTGCCAGCAGCGCGTCCCCTGGCTCTCGGTACGAGCAGTACTTC	TRBV9	TRBJ2-7	-	-
CSARAALASEQYF	TGCAGTGCCAGAGCGGCACTAGCAAGTGAGCAGTACTTC	TRBV20-1	TRBJ2-7	-	-
CASSQRTSGASYEQYF	TGTGCCAGCAGCCAACGGACTAGCGGGGCCTCCTACGAGCAGTACTTC	TRBV3-1	TRBJ2-7	-	TRBD2
CASSFPSSSGGETKYF	TGTGCCAGCAGTTTCCCTTCGTCTAGCGGGGGAGAGACCAAGTACTTC	TRBV28	TRBJ2-5	-	TRBD2
CASSEAWTGYTF	TGTGCCAGCAGTGAAGCTTGGACAGGCTACACCTTC	TRBV6-1	TRBJ1-2	-	-
CASSLALDRGGRNIQYF	TGTGCCAGCAGCTTAGCCCTGGACAGGGGAGGGAGAAACATTCAGTACTTC	TRBV11-2	TRBJ2-4	-	TRBD1